One sample yielded the 3 T cell receptor beta chains listed below, sequenced in a study of CD8 T cells in ankylosing spondylitis. Regarding the study as a whole: For ankylosing spondylitis blood, a TCR beta motif of several highly homologous variants appeared characteristic.

No antigen is known for these receptors. MiXCR was run by TCRdb on the 5' RACE reads, yielding one entry per CDR3 protein. Seen here are roughly 440,000 distinct CDR3 sequences, 17% observed once, and the top ten hold just over 1%. What was sequenced was blood, either unsorted or a sorted T cell fraction (not recorded which). These TCRs come from a male donor with ankylosing spondylitis.

This clonotype was recorded a few times. This chain links TRBV29-1 with TRBJ2-3, with a possible D match to TRBD1 (6 bases). Germline loops: CDR1 SQVTM, CDR2 ANQGSEA. V lost 1 base to trimming and J lost 3 bases, with 8 bases between them. The CDR3 contains 13 residues. This chain's CDR3 is CSVEARGTDTQYF. The CDR3 nucleotides are TGCAGCGTTGAAGCCAGGGGTACAGATACGCAGTATTTT.

The chain is built from TRBV5-1 and TRBJ2-5, with D unresolved. V was shortened by 0 bases and J by 5 bases, with 11 bases between the two germline ends. The CDR3 is made up of 14 amino acids. Germline V gene sequence: CDR1 SGHRS, CDR2 YFSETQ. CDR3 bases: TGCGCCAGCAGCTTGGCCCTGGCCACGGAGACCCAGTACTTC. As protein: CASSLALATETQYF.

This chain joins TRBV4-1 and TRBJ2-7; the D is unclear. Germline CDR1 and CDR2: MGHRA and YSYEKL. This CDR3 spans 13 amino acids. The V end lost 0 bases, the J end lost 4 bases, and 7 bases lay between the germline ends. CDR3 in amino acids: CASSQDSQYEQYF. In DNA form, the CDR3 reads TGCGCCAGCAGCCAAGATTCTCAGTACGAGCAGTACTTC.